The clone carrying this T cell receptor (beta chain) has more than one count but fewer than ten. Its antigen is unknown. It was patients with CD8+CD57+ cell expansion by flow cytometry who were chosen for sequencing. Severe acquired aplastic anemia was present in all patients. The data originate from a study of CD8+CD57+ T cells in acquired aplastic anemia. Overall study context: Across the sorted CD4+ and CD8+ cells, DNA amounts averaged roughly 3 ug. Findings and caveats of the study: Overlap between patients and controls comprised twenty-nine CD8+ CDR3 sequences.

This CDR3 has 13 amino acids. V was pared by 10 bases and J by 8 bases, with 9 bases of the junction left unmatched. Germline CDR1 reads SNHLY; CDR2 reads FYNNEI. It was genomic DNA that served as the template for profiling TCR beta VDJ and CDR3. TCRdb passed the reads through MiXCR, listing each CDR3 protein once. Of more than 70,000 distinct CDR3 sequences detected, around 70% appear once; the ten largest clones hold around 80%. The chain has TRBV2 and TRBJ2-1; TRBD1 matches 9 bases. This TCR was sampled from a human donor with aplastic anemia. The specimen sequenced was sorted CD4+, CD8+, or CD8+CD57+ T cells (not recorded which) from PBMCs. DNA for the CDR3: TGTGCCATCCCAGACAGGGGGAGAGATGAGCAGTTCTTC. Amino acids: CAIPDRGRDEQFF.